This T cell receptor beta chain derives from a study of T cell responses to AZD1222 COVID-19 vaccine. The repertoire was sequenced with immunoSEQ multiplex PCR; TCRdb's copy has only in-frame clones and lacks some. The profile shows 150,000 to 200,000 clones, about 91% of them singletons. Germline CDR1 GTSNPN, CDR2 SVGIG (reference sequence). With 1 base removed from V and 7 bases from J, the gap between germline ends came to 11 bases. There are 13 residues in the CDR3. The sequence was obtained from an adult in good health. This specimen consisted of peripheral blood, obtained on day 0 of AZD1222 vaccination. The V and J genes are TRBV30 and TRBJ1-5, with D possibly TRBD1 on 6 matching bases. CDR3 sequence: CAWSAGDEQPQHF. For the CDR3, the DNA is TGTGCCTGGAGTGCAGGGGATGAGCAGCCCCAGCATTTT.